The next 6 T cell receptor beta chains were all read from a single sample in a study of blood T cell repertoires in COVID-19. Measured with immunoSEQ multiplex PCR; TCRdb has only the in-frame clones, and not every one. The sample shows 200,000 to 250,000 clones, 84% of them seen only once. Material for sequencing was PBMCs or T cells enriched from blood (not recorded which). These receptor sequences come from a woman aged 40 to 49 who had recovered from COVID-19.

Concerning this clone itself: An end of the junction differs from the germline gene, which may be a read error. The rearrangement joins TRBV19 to TRBJ1-4; D call uncertain. CDR1 is LNHDA and CDR2 is SQIVND in the germline V gene (reference sequence). The CDR3 runs 13 residues. The CDR3 is CASSIDPKGEVAF. The CDR3 nucleotides are TGTGCCAGTAGTATAGATCCGAAAGGTGAGGTGGCATTT.

J is TRBJ2-5 and V is TRBV4-3, with 8 bases aligning to TRBD2. The V gene end was trimmed by 3 bases and the J gene end by 9 bases; junction bases not matched to a gene: 12. Looked up from germline, CDR1 is LGHNA and CDR2 is YSLEER. This CDR3 comprises 15 residues. CDR3 sequence reads: CASSQFGLAGGPQYF. The CDR3 nucleotides are TGCGCCAGCAGCCAGTTCGGACTAGCAGGAGGCCCCCAGTACTTC.

The chain employs TRBV28 and TRBJ2-1; D is possibly TRBD2 (5 bases). Per the germline V gene, CDR1 is MDHEN and CDR2 is SYDVKM. Deletions cut 5 bases from V and 2 bases from J, with 13 bases between. The CDR3 runs to 15 residues. CDR3 sequence: CASSPEDGPYNEQFF. CDR3 nucleotides: TGTGCCAGCAGTCCGGAGGATGGTCCCTACAATGAGCAGTTCTTC.

The gene calls are TRBV30 and TRBJ2-1, with TRBD2 matching over 7 bases. V lost 0 bases to trimming and J lost 7 bases; unmatched junction nucleotides: 12. The CDR3 is made up of 16 amino acids. Per the germline V gene, CDR1 is GTSNPN and CDR2 is SVGIG (reference sequence). CDR3 region: CAWSVGAGVIQNEQFF. For the CDR3, the DNA is TGTGCCTGGAGTGTAGGGGCGGGAGTTATCCAGAATGAGCAGTTCTTC.

V and J are TRBV4-3 and TRBJ2-1; D remains ambiguous. Per germline, CDR1 LGHNA and CDR2 YSLEER. This CDR3 is built from 13 residues. V lost 6 bases to trimming and J lost 3 bases, with 9 bases between them. CDR3 nucleotide sequence: TGCGCCAGCAGGTTAGTCGGCTACAATGAGCAGTTCTTC. This encodes CASRLVGYNEQFF.

This clone was seen only once. V gene TRBV5-1 combines with J gene TRBJ2-3, with TRBD1 as a possible D gene (5 bases). The germline gives CDR1 SGHRS, CDR2 YFSETQ. The CDR3 loop spans 13 amino acids. V lost 5 bases to trimming and J lost 3 bases, with 10 bases between them. The CDR3 region has the DNA TGCGCCAGCAGGGGGCGCGAGACAGATACGCAGTATTTT. Translation: CASRGRETDTQYF. Full variable domain (missing parts from reference TRBV5-1 and TRBJ2-3): KAGVTQTPRYLIKTRGQQVTLSCSPISGHRSVSWYQQTPGQGLQFLFEYFSETQRNKGNFPGRFSGRQFSNSRSEMNVSTLELGDSALYLCASRGRETDTQYFGPGTRLTVL.